The sequence of this T cell receptor beta chain was determined in a study of blood T cell repertoires in COVID-19. For the study at large: Samples of COVID-19 (acute and convalescent) were obtained from the United States, Italy and Spain. T cells, B-cell-depleted T cells, or PBMCs supplied cDNA or gDNA.

Seattle patients were enrolled while actively infected and followed longitudinally. Trimming removed 2 bases at V and 6 bases at J, with 11 bases between. The CDR3 is 13 amino acids. The germline CDR1 and CDR2 sequences are SGHTA and FQGNSA. Per the original methods: The assay estimated nucleated cells by amplifying reference gene primers. Some clones are missing from TCRdb's copy, which holds only in-frame ones; the method was immunoSEQ multiplex PCR. That table furnishes V, J and clone size, whereas the DNA furnished D and trimming. The table has some 220,000 clones, approximately 83% seen once. The sequencing sample was made of peripheral blood. The chain couples TRBV7-2 to TRBJ2-7, with D perhaps TRBD2 (6 bases). The receptor's source is a woman younger than 45 with COVID-19, enrolled during active disease. The CDR3 spells CASSLRRGTEQYF. In DNA form, the CDR3 reads TGTGCCAGCAGCTTAAGGAGGGGAACCGAGCAGTACTTC.